This T cell receptor (beta chain) appears in the sequencing data of a study of blood T cell repertoires in COVID-19 (dated by TCRdb to 2018 to 2020). The study in broad terms: Samples covering the acute and convalescent phases of COVID-19 were provided by collaborators in the United States, Italy and Spain. The prospective study material was composed of cDNA or gDNA derived from T cells, B-cell-depleted T cells, or PBMCs. Subjects who had been exposed to COVID-19, were actively infected with it, or had recovered from it provided the deeply sampled blood TCRbeta repertoires that made up the dataset. A freely available public database, intended as a resource for researchers studying the immune response to SARS-CoV-2, is where the repertoires were released. Samples came from the ongoing ImmuneRACE study (first 160 participants) plus 1,254 subjects from 6 global collaborators. A de-identified subject ID, COVID-19 status, age in years and sex were almost always included in the sample metadata. HLA class I and class II types, where available, came from metadata supplied by the sample provider rather than from assay-based typing.

Findings and caveats that apply to the study as a whole: How much clinical and demographic metadata was included differed by source and by participant, and the metadata was provided uncurated.

The immunoSEQ Assay, a bias-controlled multiplex PCR, was used to amplify TCRbeta CDR3 regions from genomic DNA. From the authors' description of their analysis: Within the assay, amplification of reference gene primers was used to estimate how many nucleated cells each sample contained. Sequence reads were collapsed and filtered to measure the absolute abundance of every unique TCRbeta CDR3 rearrangement. For each sample, productive Simpson clonality was calculated as the square root of Simpson's diversity index over productive rearrangements. The immuneACCESS repertoire file appears here via TCRdb, limited to in-frame rearrangements. These files lack a portion of the clones; in checked studies, under half of the deficit traces to unresolved V genes, and the cause of the others is not known. V and J calls and clone size come straight from that table; D and trimming were deduced from the DNA. For this sample there are a few hundred thousand clones; 80% to 90% appear just once. In total, the top ten clones hold less than 2.5% of the sample.

In the prospective study, participants were roughly 18 to 100 years old, resided in about two dozen geographic areas of the United States, and were enrolled through a virtual design. In the prospective study, cohorts were assigned on the basis of participant-reported clinical history obtained from a screening survey and a study questionnaire. For ImmuneRACE Cohort 3, a participant was defined as recovered based on two consecutive negative NP/OP PCR tests, clearance by a healthcare professional, or resolution of symptoms. In the prospective study, mobile phlebotomists collected whole blood, serum and a nasopharyngeal or oropharyngeal swab from each participant. Additional blood draws and questionnaires over a roughly two-month period could optionally be provided by prospective study participants. Blood samples from the prospective study were shipped frozen or at room temperature prior to DNA extraction.

The germline V gene sets CDR1 to MGHRA and CDR2 to YSYEKL. Its CDR3 holds 14 amino acids, cysteine through phenylalanine. The retained sequence is limited to the CDR3, 42 bases, with the frame set at the first base. Germline trimming: 2 bases from V, 9 bases from J; junction bases outside gene matches: 6. As to this clone: Which antigen it targets is not known. Per-base quality was not reported, and no clone a single base away is much larger than it.

Sequences were obtained from PBMCs or T cells enriched from blood (not recorded which). This sequence uses TRBV4-1 and TRBJ2-4, with 8 middle bases fitting TRBD2. The clonotype originates from a woman aged 45-65 years who had recovered from COVID-19. CDR3 protein: CASSQTAGVSIQYF. The sequenced DNA: TGCGCCAGCAGCCAAACAGCGGGAGTGAGCATTCAGTACTTC.